A selection of T cell receptor beta chains follows, all from one sample in a study of cytomegalovirus exposure and HLA in healthy donors. Profiling relied on immunoSEQ multiplex PCR, and the TCRdb table lists in-frame clones only, not all of them. Seen here are about 170,000 clones, over 65% observed once, and the top ten hold 0.65% to 0.95%. What was sequenced was PBMCs. Receptors were obtained from a female donor in good health and CMV-seronegative. Each CDR3 is given with its conserved first and last residue. A D gene is named only where the DNA matches it firmly. Clone size is given for some rows only: seen once, a few or many times, or a class if the clone is expanded.

j_call d_call v_call clone_size cdr3_aa cdr3_nt
TRBJ2-6 . TRBV30 . CAWSDSPSGANVLTF TGTGCCTGGAGTGACTCTCCCTCTGGGGCCAACGTCCTGACTTTC
TRBJ2-3 TRBD2 TRBV5-1 . CASSLPHGTSGPDTQYF TGCGCCAGCAGCCTCCCACACGGGACTAGCGGGCCAGATACGCAGTATTTT
TRBJ2-7 TRBD2 TRBV28 . CASSWTSGMYEQYF TGTGCCAGCAGCTGGACTAGCGGGATGTACGAGCAGTACTTC
TRBJ1-2 . TRBV2 . CASRLGQQPNYGYTF TGTGCCAGCAGGCTTGGACAGCAGCCTAACTATGGCTACACCTTC
TRBJ2-3 TRBD2 TRBV2 . CASSEVSGTSTDTQYF TGTGCCAGCAGTGAGGTAAGCGGGACTAGCACAGATACGCAGTATTTT
TRBJ1-3 TRBD1 TRBV9 . CASSPWTGRSGNTIYF TGTGCCAGCAGCCCCTGGACAGGGCGGTCTGGAAACACCATATATTTT
TRBJ2-2 . TRBV6-1 . CASGPQGGTGELFF TGTGCCAGCGGACCCCAGGGGGGCACCGGGGAGCTGTTTTTT
TRBJ2-7 TRBD1 TRBV2 . CASIGTGRYEQYF TGTGCCAGCATAGGGACAGGCCGATACGAGCAGTACTTC
TRBJ2-5 TRBD2 TRBV7-9 few CASSLVHSGRGETQYF TGTGCCAGCAGCTTAGTTCATAGCGGGAGAGGAGAGACCCAGTACTTC
TRBJ2-3 TRBD2 TRBV10-3 few CAISDPSGVRDTQYF TGTGCCATCAGTGATCCTAGCGGGGTTAGAGATACGCAGTATTTT
TRBJ1-1 . TRBV6-1 . CASRVGTEAFF TGTGCCAGCAGGGTCGGGACTGAAGCTTTCTTT
TRBJ1-1 . TRBV6-5 . CASRQGQNTEAFF TGTGCCAGCAGACAAGGACAGAACACTGAAGCTTTCTTT
TRBJ2-7 TRBD2 TRBV6-1 once CASSEGWTSGSYEQYF TGTGCCAGCAGTGAAGGGTGGACTAGCGGCTCCTACGAGCAGTACTTC
TRBJ1-4 TRBD1 TRBV19 once CASPTEAGGATNEKLFF TGTGCCAGTCCTACTGAAGCAGGGGGAGCAACTAATGAAAAACTGTTTTTT
TRBJ2-7 . TRBV4-1 few CASSQEFQGHRYEQYF TGCGCCAGCAGCCAAGAATTCCAGGGCCATCGCTACGAGCAGTACTTC
TRBJ1-6 . TRBV6-5 . CASSGGNPNSPLHF TGTGCCAGCAGCGGGGGGAACCCGAATTCACCCCTCCACTTT
TRBJ2-3 . TRBV19 few CASSIGGPGSGTDTQYF TGTGCCAGTAGTATTGGTGGCCCGGGGAGTGGCACAGATACGCAGTATTTT
TRBJ2-1 TRBD2 TRBV30 . CAWSVGREGRGFF TGTGCCTGGAGTGTGGGGCGGGAGGGCCGGGGGTTCTTC
TRBJ2-2 . TRBV7-2 . CASSPREAGELFF TGTGCCAGCAGCCCCAGGGAGGCCGGGGAGCTGTTTTTT
TRBJ2-7 TRBD2 TRBV19 . CASSTGPLAASPWPEQYF TGTGCCAGTAGCACCGGACCACTAGCGGCATCTCCATGGCCCGAGCAGTACTTC
TRBJ2-3 . TRBV4-1 . CASSRGLPGQSTDTQYF TGCGCCAGCAGCCGAGGGCTCCCGGGACAATCCACAGATACGCAGTATTTT
TRBJ1-2 . TRBV4-2 once CASSQDLSRLERGYTF TGTGCCAGCAGCCAAGATCTATCCAGACTTGAACGTGGCTACACCTTC
TRBJ2-5 TRBD2 TRBV11-2 . CASSFTGGRETQYF TGTGCCAGCAGCTTTACGGGGGGGCGGGAGACCCAGTACTTC
TRBJ1-6 TRBD1 TRBV19 . CASNPSYRGSVSPLHF TGTGCCAGTAATCCCTCGTACAGGGGAAGTGTTTCGCCCCTCCACTTT
TRBJ2-4 TRBD1 TRBV19 . CASSPGQGLAKNIQYF TGTGCCAGTAGTCCCGGACAGGGGTTAGCCAAAAACATTCAGTACTTC
TRBJ2-7 . TRBV9 . CASSVEDSRYEQYF TGTGCCAGCAGCGTAGAGGACAGCCGCTACGAGCAGTACTTC
TRBJ1-5 TRBD1 TRBV19 . CASSIPTWDSYNQPQHF TGTGCCAGTAGTATCCCCACGTGGGACAGCTACAATCAGCCCCAGCATTTT
TRBJ2-7 TRBD2 TRBV18 . CASSPPGVAGREQYF TGTGCCAGCTCACCACCGGGGGTAGCGGGAAGGGAGCAGTACTTC
TRBJ1-2 . TRBV7-9 . CASSTDPINYGYTF TGTGCCAGCAGCACAGACCCGATTAACTATGGCTACACCTTC
TRBJ1-2 . TRBV2 few CASSEIGQSYGYTF TGTGCCAGCAGTGAAATAGGACAGTCCTATGGCTACACCTTC
TRBJ1-2 . TRBV5-6 . CASSLDRIYGYTF TGTGCCAGCAGCCTCGACAGGATCTATGGCTACACCTTC
TRBJ1-2 . TRBV6-5 . CASSIGQYYGYTF TGTGCCAGCAGTATCGGACAGTACTATGGCTACACCTTC
TRBJ2-7 TRBD2 TRBV5-1 . CASSWTTSGYEQYF TGCGCCAGCAGCTGGACGACTAGCGGCTACGAGCAGTACTTC